The 17 T cell receptor beta chains given below trace back to one sample, sequenced in a study of T cell responses to AZD1222 COVID-19 vaccine. The repertoire was sequenced with immunoSEQ multiplex PCR; TCRdb's copy has only in-frame clones and lacks some. The table includes roughly 120,000 clones, around 83% detected once. Specimen: peripheral blood, collected 28 days after the second AZD1222 dose. The receptors were sampled from an adult who received the AZD1222 COVID-19 vaccine.

J is TRBJ1-3 and V is TRBV6-5; a possible D gene is TRBD1 (5 bases). This CDR3 comprises 15 residues. Trimming removed 0 bases from V and 8 bases from J, with 14 bases in between. Looked up from germline, CDR1 is MNHEY and CDR2 is SVGAGI. The CDR3, as DNA: TGTGCCAGCAGTTACTCGCGGGACCCTGGGGACACCATATATTTT. Residues: CASSYSRDPGDTIYF.

This sequence joins TRBV19 and TRBJ2-2; D is unclear. Trimming cost V 3 bases and J 0 bases, with 5 bases left between them. The CDR3 extends over 14 amino acids. Germline V lookup: CDR1 LNHDA, CDR2 SQIVND (reference sequence). CDR3: CASSMMANTGELFF. The CDR3, as DNA: TGTGCCAGTAGTATGATGGCGAACACCGGGGAGCTGTTTTTT.

The chain recombines TRBV15 with TRBJ2-1; TRBD2 aligns across 10 bases. CDR1 and CDR2 from the germline V gene are LNHNV and YYDKDF (reference sequence). The trim removed 3 bases at V and 3 bases at J, leaving 2 bases unmatched. The CDR3 length is 15 residues. The CDR3 coding sequence is TGTGCCACCAGCAGGGCTAGCGGGAGCTACAATGAGCAGTTCTTC. Encoded protein: CATSRASGSYNEQFF.

The chain has TRBV5-4 and TRBJ2-7, with 9 nucleotides matching TRBD1. J lost 2 bases, V lost 5 bases, and 5 bases had no gene match. The germline CDR1 and CDR2 sequences are SGHNT and YYREEE (reference sequence). This CDR3 region has 14 residues. The CDR3 DNA is TGTGCCAGCAGGTTACAGGGGGCAGCCTACGAGCAGTACTTC. This encodes CASRLQGAAYEQYF.

V gene TRBV21-1 combines with J gene TRBJ2-1; the DNA was not compared with TRBD2, the D call given in the table. TRBV21-1 is reported as a pseudogene. This CDR3 is built from 16 residues. The CDR3 loop reads CASSVIPGLADNEQFF. The CDR3 coding sequence is TGTGCCAGCAGCGTAATACCGGGACTAGCGGACAATGAGCAGTTCTTC.

In DNA form, the CDR3 reads TGTGCCACCAGCGGGGCGGACAATACCCAAGAGACCCAGTACTTC. As protein: CATSGADNTQETQYF. This chain uses TRBV24-1 with TRBJ2-5; D possibly uses TRBD1 or TRBD2 (5 bases each). Trimming left V 7 bases short and J 1 base short, with 15 bases between. The CDR3 has 15 amino acids. The V gene's germline CDR1 is KGHDR and CDR2 SFDVKD.

A single count supports this clone. The rearrangement uses TRBV12-3 or TRBV12-4 and TRBJ2-7, with no clear D. V dropped 5 bases and J dropped 4 bases, with 12 bases sitting between them. CDR3 length: 13 residues. The DNA for the CDR3 is TGTGCCAGCAGTCTCCTAGACCAATACGAGCAGTACTTC. Translating it yields CASSLLDQYEQYF.

V is TRBV18 and J is TRBJ1-5, with 9 nucleotides matching TRBD1. CDR1 KGHSH and CDR2 LQKENI come from the germline V gene. CDR3 length equals 17 residues. V lost 6 bases, J lost 2 bases, and 11 bases stayed unmatched. CDR3 nucleotide sequence: TGTGCCAGCTCCCGTCGACAGGGGGATGGTGGCAATCAGCCCCAGCATTTT. Translated: CASSRRQGDGGNQPQHF. Combining the CDR3 with reference TRBV18 and TRBJ1-5 gives the whole variable domain NAGVMQNPRHLVRRRGQEARLRCSPMKGHSHVYWYRQLPEEGLKFMVYLQKENIIDESGMPKERFSAEFPKEGPSILRIQQVVRGDSAAYFCASSRRQGDGGNQPQHFGDGTRLSIL.

This chain connects TRBV11-1 to TRBJ2-3; D uncertain. V was trimmed by 2 bases and J by 6 bases, leaving 6 bases between them. Germline V gene sequence: CDR1 SGHAT, CDR2 FQDESV (reference sequence). The CDR3 has 12 residues. This CDR3 is CASSLQGDTQYF. The CDR3 DNA reads TGTGCCAGCAGCTTACAAGGGGATACGCAGTATTTT.

The chain recombines TRBV5-5 with TRBJ1-2; D is unclear. CDR1 and CDR2 (germline): SGHKS, YYEKEE (reference sequence). The CDR3 runs 15 residues. V lost 0 bases and J lost 2, with 11 bases in between. This chain's CDR3 is CASSLGQANNYGYTF. Written as DNA, the CDR3 is TGTGCCAGCAGCTTGGGGCAAGCTAACAACTATGGCTACACCTTC.

The chain employs TRBV7-3 and TRBJ2-3, with 8 bases fitting TRBD2. This CDR3 region has 14 residues. Looked up from germline, CDR1 is SGHTA and CDR2 is FQGTGA. Germline trimming cut 5 bases from V and 6 bases from J; bases unmatched to any gene: 7. The CDR3 protein is CASSTRGARDTQYF. The CDR3, as DNA: TGTGCCAGCAGCACGCGGGGGGCGAGGGATACGCAGTATTTT.

The rearrangement uses TRBV5-4 and TRBJ1-1, with 8 bases aligning to TRBD1. CDR3 length: 14 amino acids. Per the germline V gene, CDR1 is SGHNT and CDR2 is YYREEE (reference sequence). V gave up 0 bases and J gave up 7 bases; unmatched junction bases: 5. CDR3 sequence: CASSLVGQGREAFF. In DNA form, the CDR3 reads TGTGCCAGCAGCTTGGTCGGACAGGGCCGTGAAGCTTTCTTT. The variable domain in full, with the rest retrieved from reference TRBV5-4 and TRBJ1-1, is ETGVTQSPTHLIKTRGQQVTLRCSSQSGHNTVSWYQQALGQGPQFIFQYYREEENGRGNFPPRFSGLQFPNYSSELNVNALELDDSALYLCASSLVGQGREAFFGQGTRLTVV.

A few counts support this clone. This sequence joins TRBV29-1 and TRBJ2-6; D perhaps matches TRBD1 (6 bases). Germline lookup yields CDR1 SQVTM and CDR2 ANQGSEA. The CDR3 is 17 residues long. Trimming cost V 7 bases and J 0 bases, with 19 bases left between them. The CDR3 protein is CSATTGTTSSGANVLTF. The CDR3 region has the DNA TGCAGCGCGACGACCGGGACAACTAGCTCTGGGGCCAACGTCCTGACTTTC.

The chain uses TRBV27 and TRBJ2-7; tentative D call: TRBD2 (5 bases). The CDR3 spans 14 residues. Trimming stripped 4 bases from V and 5 bases from J, with 15 bases between. Germline values: CDR1 MNHEY, CDR2 SMNVEV (reference sequence). This chain's CDR3 is CASSWRAVSHEQYF. The CDR3 DNA sequence: TGTGCCAGCAGTTGGCGGGCCGTGTCCCACGAGCAGTACTTC.

A single count supports this clone. The chain uses TRBV19 and TRBJ1-2, with unresolved D. Trimming removed 2 bases from V and 8 bases from J, with 18 bases in between. There are 15 residues in the CDR3. Germline CDR1 reads LNHDA; CDR2 reads SQIVND (reference sequence). The CDR3 region has the DNA TGTGCCAGTAGTATATCGCCGGGAGGCGAGGGCGGCTACACCTTC. Protein: CASSISPGGEGGYTF.

The CDR3 nucleotides read TGTGCCAGTAGATTCACCGGGACAAGACAAGAGACCCAGTACTTC. This codes for CASRFTGTRQETQYF. V is TRBV19 and J is TRBJ2-5, with a weak D call TRBD1 (6 bases). The CDR3 covers 15 residues. Trimming removed 6 bases from V and 2 bases from J, with 16 bases in between. Per germline, CDR1 LNHDA and CDR2 SQIVND (reference sequence).

This chain joins TRBV2 and TRBJ2-1, with D perhaps matching TRBD1 (6 bases). The CDR3 loop spans 16 amino acids. Trimming pared 6 bases from V and 0 bases from J, leaving 15 bases between. Looked up from germline, CDR1 is SNHLY and CDR2 is FYNNEI. Here the CDR3 reads CASRRGHLSSYNEQFF. The CDR3 DNA follows: TGTGCCAGCAGGAGGGGACACTTGAGCTCCTACAATGAGCAGTTCTTC.